This T cell receptor (beta chain) stems from a study of blood T cell repertoires in COVID-19. Overall study context: The origin of the acute and convalescent COVID-19 samples was the United States, Italy and Spain. T cells, B-cell-depleted T cells, or PBMCs supplied cDNA or gDNA.

Methods used by the authors: Reference gene primer amplification gave estimated nucleated cell counts. Sequencing was performed with immunoSEQ multiplex PCR; in TCRdb, only in-frame clones are kept and a portion is missing. V, J and clone size reflect that table, while D and trimming were determined from the DNA. The sample lists about 200,000 clones; approximately 80% were seen once. The CDR3 is 13 amino acids. V lost 6 bases to trimming and J lost 4 bases, with 12 bases between them. Germline V lookup: CDR1 MDHEN, CDR2 SYDVKM. Clinical history reported by participants formed the basis on which cohorts were assigned.

Sequencing used PBMCs or T cells enriched from blood (not recorded which). This receptor was taken from a middle-aged woman with acute COVID-19. The chain carries TRBV28 and TRBJ1-2; no firm D call. In DNA form, the CDR3 reads TGTGCCAGCAGCCCCAGTCCTCTCTATGGCTACACCTTC. This encodes CASSPSPLYGYTF.